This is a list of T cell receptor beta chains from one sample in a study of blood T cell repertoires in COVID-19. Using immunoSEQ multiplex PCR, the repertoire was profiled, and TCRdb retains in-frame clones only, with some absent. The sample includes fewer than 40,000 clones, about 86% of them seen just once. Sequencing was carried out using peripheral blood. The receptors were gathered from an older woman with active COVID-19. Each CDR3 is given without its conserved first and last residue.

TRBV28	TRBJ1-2	ASSLVMTEDGYT
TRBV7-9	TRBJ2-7	ASSLIDGTVSYEQY
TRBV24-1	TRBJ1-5	ATSDLDRNQPQH
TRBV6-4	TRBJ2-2	ASSTGTSQKATGELF
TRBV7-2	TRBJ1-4	ASSLGTGYTNEKLF
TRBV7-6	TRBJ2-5	ASSLARGGLETQY
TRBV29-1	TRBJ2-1	SFPRGGGGEQF
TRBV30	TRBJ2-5	AWSVQEGETQY
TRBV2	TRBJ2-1	ASRTSGGYNEQF
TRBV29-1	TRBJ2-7	SVGGGQGIAYEQY
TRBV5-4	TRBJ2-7	ASRQGQGLSYEQY
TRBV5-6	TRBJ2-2	ASSLGGRTGELF
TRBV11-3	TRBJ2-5	ASTPGLGTQETQY
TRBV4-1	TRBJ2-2	ASSQEPPRGAHTGELF
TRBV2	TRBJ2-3	ASTPGASGDDTQY
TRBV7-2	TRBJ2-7	ASSLQTSATRYPYEQY
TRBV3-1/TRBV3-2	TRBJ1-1	ASSQTGGWAF
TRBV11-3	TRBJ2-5	ASSLVRGAETQY
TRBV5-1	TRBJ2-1	ASSPEGLPRYNEQF
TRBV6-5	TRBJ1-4	ASQSGTGDEKLF
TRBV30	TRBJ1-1	AWDRGRTEAF
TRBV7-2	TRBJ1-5	ASSLARGMGEPQH
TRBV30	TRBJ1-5	AWSVSGTGGGRNQPQH
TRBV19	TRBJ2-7	ASSSPGQSTYEQY
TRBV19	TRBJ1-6	ATQSGGIASPLH
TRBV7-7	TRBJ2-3	ASSEKAGGTDTQY
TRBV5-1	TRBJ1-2	ASSLLQGGIYGYT
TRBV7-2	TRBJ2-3	ASSPELGYTQY
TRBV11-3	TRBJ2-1	ASSFPGVPYNEQF
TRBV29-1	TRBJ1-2	SVLDQDRPNGYT
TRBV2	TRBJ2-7	ASSTGEQY
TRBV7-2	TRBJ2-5	ASSLAGQQETQY
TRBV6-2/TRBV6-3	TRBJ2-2	ASSYTPGTDAGELF
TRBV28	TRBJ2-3	ASSPRPRTSKRPDTQY
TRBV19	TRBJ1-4	ACEDRVGEKLF
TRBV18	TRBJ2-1	ASSPPSLAGYNEQF
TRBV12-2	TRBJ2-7	ASRLDLCGRGGSGEQY
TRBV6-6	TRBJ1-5	ASSYSTGSSNQPQH
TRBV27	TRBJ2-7	ASMGPGEQY
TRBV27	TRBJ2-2	ASSFWWGQGGTGELF
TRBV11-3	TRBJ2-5	ASSLGGGAWETQY
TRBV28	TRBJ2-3	ASSLVGQNTDTQY
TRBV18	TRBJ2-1	ASSPTAPRSEQF
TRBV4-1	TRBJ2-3	ASSLKTSGVSTDTQY
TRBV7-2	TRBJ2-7	ASSRRDRGTYEQY
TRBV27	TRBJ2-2	ASSLFGQAAGELF
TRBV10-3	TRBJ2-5	AISGSTGTWGETQY
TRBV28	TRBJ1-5	ASSPGEGFRQPQH
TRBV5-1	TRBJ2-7	ASSSDRPYEQY
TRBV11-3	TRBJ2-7	ASRPGGPTYEQY
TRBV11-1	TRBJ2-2	ASSRTELGGELF
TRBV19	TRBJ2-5	ASSPTGGETQY
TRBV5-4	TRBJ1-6	ASSLGGPGEGNSPLH